The 29 T cell receptor beta chains reported below all come from one sample, sequenced in a study of yellow fever vaccine responses in identical twins. TCRdb reanalysed the RT-PCR reads using MiXCR and keeps one entry per CDR3 protein. The sample carries more than 2,500 distinct CDR3 sequences, roughly 80% recorded once. This specimen consisted of T cells from blood (PBMCs), unsorted or a sorted subset (not recorded which), obtained before or after yellow fever vaccination (not recorded which). Every receptor here comes from a female donor who received the yellow fever vaccine.

The chain carries TRBV7-9 and TRBJ2-3; D unresolved. Trimming took 1 base from V and 9 from J, leaving 8 bases between them. The CDR3 runs 12 residues. Germline V CDR1 and CDR2: SEHNR, FQNEAQ (reference sequence). CDR3 region: CASSLEPPTQYF. In nucleotides, the CDR3 is TGTGCCAGCAGCTTAGAGCCTCCGACGCAGTATTTT.

V and J are TRBV11-3 and TRBJ2-3; TRBD1 is a possible D gene (6 bases). CDR3 length: 16 amino acids. Germline V CDR1 and CDR2: SGHNT, YENEEA. V was shortened by 0 bases and J by 2 bases, with 12 bases between the two germline ends. The CDR3 loop is CASSLDGGQHTDTQYF. CDR3 nucleotide sequence: TGTGCCAGCAGCTTAGATGGCGGACAGCACACAGATACGCAGTATTTT.

As to this clonotype: One end of the junction varies from germline; a read error may be responsible. The chain carries TRBV7-7 and TRBJ2-5; D may correspond to TRBD1 or TRBD2 (6 bases each). The germline gives CDR1 SSHAT, CDR2 FNYEAQ (reference sequence). The CDR3 consists of 15 residues. CDR3 residues: CASSLWGAPQETQYF. In DNA, the CDR3 is TGTGCTAGCAGCTTGTGGGGGGCTCCCCAAGAGACCCAGTACTTC.

V gene TRBV14 combines with J gene TRBJ2-1; 7 bases match TRBD1. CDR1 is SGHDN, CDR2 FVKESK, per germline. V dropped 3 bases and J dropped 6; count of bases not matched to a gene: 5. This CDR3 has 14 amino acids. CDR3 region: CASSHLTGINEQFF. The CDR3 DNA reads as TGTGCCAGCAGCCATCTGACAGGGATCAATGAGCAGTTCTTC.

The V gene is TRBV15, the J gene TRBJ2-3, with D unclear. V was pared by 0 bases and J by 2 bases, with 0 bases between. The V gene's germline CDR1 is LNHNV and CDR2 YYDKDF (reference sequence). CDR3 size: 12 residues. The CDR3 is CATSRDTDTQYF. In DNA, the CDR3 is TGTGCCACCAGCAGAGACACAGATACGCAGTATTTT.

The V and J genes are TRBV20-1 and TRBJ1-1; TRBD1 matches at 10 bases. Germline V gene data show CDR1 as DFQATT and CDR2 as SNEGSKA (reference sequence). This CDR3 spans 13 amino acids. V lost 4 bases, J lost 2 bases, and 1 base stayed unmatched. The CDR3 sequence: CSAKTGGNTEAFF. CDR3 sequence (DNA): TGCAGTGCTAAGACAGGGGGCAACACTGAAGCTTTCTTT.

This chain joins TRBV10-1 and TRBJ1-3; TRBD1 matches 8 bases. From germline, CDR1 is WNHNN and CDR2 SYGVQD (reference sequence). V lost 6 bases, J lost 1 base, and 5 bases stayed unmatched. The CDR3 runs to 15 residues. The CDR3 DNA is TGCGCCAGCAGCCCGGACAGGGTTTCTGGAAACACCATATATTTT. This encodes CASSPDRVSGNTIYF.

The chain carries TRBV6-2 or TRBV6-3 and TRBJ1-5; D is undetermined. The CDR3 runs 17 residues. Trimming removed 2 bases from V and 0 bases from J, with 14 bases in between. The germline V gene has CDR1 MNHEY and CDR2 SVGEGT. DNA for the CDR3: TGTGCCAGCAGTTACCCCCGGGGAACCTATAGCAATCAGCCCCAGCATTTT. As protein: CASSYPRGTYSNQPQHF.

The chain uses TRBV11-2 and TRBJ2-1; D uncertain. This CDR3 has 13 amino acids. The V gene's germline CDR1 is SGHAT and CDR2 FQNNGV. The ends were cut back, 5 bases at V and 10 bases at J, with 15 bases in the middle. The CDR3 DNA reads TGTGCCAGCAGCCCTGCCGGCGGTTTAGAGCAGTTCTTC. This gives the protein CASSPAGGLEQFF. Full variable domain (remainder filled in from reference TRBV11-2 and TRBJ2-1): EAGVAQSPRYKIIEKRQSVAFWCNPISGHATLYWYQQILGQGPKLLIQFQNNGVVDDSQLPKDRFSAERLKGVDSTLKIQPAKLEDSAVYLCASSPAGGLEQFFGPGTRLTVL.

CDR3 sequence reads: CASSKKSGVSHNEQFF. The CDR3, as DNA: TGTGCCAGCAGCAAAAAATCGGGGGTTTCCCACAATGAGCAGTTCTTC. The chain is built from TRBV7-8 and TRBJ2-1, with D possibly matching TRBD2 (6 bases). Trimming removed 5 bases at V and 5 bases at J, with 19 bases between. CDR3 length equals 16 residues. Looked up from germline, CDR1 is SGHVS and CDR2 is FQNEAQ.

V is TRBV7-6 and J is TRBJ2-7; 8 bases match TRBD2. V trimming: 1 base; J trimming: 0 bases; junction bases outside the gene matches: 5. Germline CDR1 and CDR2: SGHVS and FNYEAQ. The CDR3 is made up of 16 amino acids. Here the CDR3 reads CASSLGVAGTSYEQYF. The CDR3 DNA reads as TGTGCCAGCAGCTTAGGGGTAGCGGGGACCTCCTACGAGCAGTACTTC.

The chain is built from TRBV11-1 and TRBJ2-5; tentatively, D is TRBD1 (5 bases). The CDR3 runs 15 residues. V was trimmed by 0 bases and J by 5 bases, leaving 13 bases between them. Germline assignment: CDR1 SGHAT and CDR2 FQDESV (reference sequence). In nucleotides, the CDR3 is TGTGCCAGCAGCTTAGCGCTTGGGGCCCTGGAGACCCAGTACTTC. This gives the protein CASSLALGALETQYF.

The J gene is TRBJ1-1, the V gene TRBV3-1; 7 nucleotides align to TRBD1. This CDR3 is 14 amino acids long. Germline V gene data show CDR1 as LGHDT and CDR2 as YNNKEL (reference sequence). V was pared by 5 bases and J by 1 base, with 4 bases of the junction left unmatched. CDR3 region: CASSGRDRNTEAFF. CDR3 in DNA: TGTGCCAGCAGCGGCCGGGACAGGAACACTGAAGCTTTCTTT.

The V call is TRBV19, the J call TRBJ2-3; no reliable D call. There are 13 residues in the CDR3. V lost 4 bases and J 6 bases, leaving 11 bases between the germline ends. Per germline, CDR1 LNHDA and CDR2 SQIVND (reference sequence). The CDR3 nucleotides read TGTGCCAGTAGTACCGTCGTCACGGATACGCAGTATTTT. Residues: CASSTVVTDTQYF.

This clonotype was observed a few times. The chain carries TRBV7-9 and TRBJ2-7; D is unresolved. The V end lost 6 bases, the J end lost 3 bases, and 12 bases lay between the germline ends. Germline CDR1 is SEHNR and CDR2 is FQNEAQ (reference sequence). CDR3 length equals 13 residues. The CDR3 DNA sequence: TGTGCCAGCAGGTACGGTGGGAACTACGAGCAGTACTTC. Its protein is CASRYGGNYEQYF. The whole variable domain, remainder taken from reference TRBV7-9 and TRBJ2-7, is DTGVSQNPRHKITKRGQNVTFRCDPISEHNRLYWYRQTLGQGPEFLTYFQNEAQLEKSRLLSDRFSAERPKGSFSTLEIQRTEQGDSAMYLCASRYGGNYEQYFGPGTRLTVT.

V gene TRBV7-6 combines with J gene TRBJ1-1, with D unresolved. CDR1 is SGHVS and CDR2 is FNYEAQ in the germline V gene. V gave up 5 bases and J gave up 5 bases, with 15 bases separating them. This CDR3 contains 14 residues. The DNA for the CDR3 is TGTGCCAGCAGCCCCTTGATTGAGCGGACTGAAGCTTTCTTT. Protein product: CASSPLIERTEAFF.

This chain uses TRBV2 with TRBJ2-2; no firm D call. Germline V gene sequence: CDR1 SNHLY, CDR2 FYNNEI. This CDR3 is 15 amino acids long. V was trimmed by 1 base and J by 6 bases, leaving 12 bases between them. This CDR3 is CASSEGFTAPGELFF. The CDR3 DNA reads as TGTGCCAGCAGTGAAGGGTTCACCGCCCCCGGGGAGCTGTTTTTT.

V usage is TRBV10-1 and J usage is TRBJ2-1; 8 bases are shared with TRBD1. The CDR3 is made up of 16 amino acids. The V and J ends lost 2 bases and 2 bases, in that order; junction bases with no gene match: 5. Germline V gives CDR1 WNHNN, CDR2 SYGVQD (reference sequence). The DNA of the CDR3 is TGCGCCAGCAGTGAGGTGTCACAGGGGGCCTACAATGAGCAGTTCTTC. Translated, it gives CASSEVSQGAYNEQFF.

V is TRBV11-1 and J is TRBJ2-7, with TRBD1 matching over 8 bases. The length of the CDR3 is 12 residues. Germline assignment: CDR1 SGHAT and CDR2 FQDESV (reference sequence). The J segment lost 6 bases and the V segment lost 5 bases, leaving 3 bases of the junction unmatched. The CDR3 is CASSRGQGEQYV. In DNA form, the CDR3 reads TGTGCCAGCAGCCGTGGACAGGGCGAGCAGTACGTC.

The chain combines TRBV18 with TRBJ2-3; D remains ambiguous. V lost 3 bases to trimming and J lost 2 bases, with 6 bases between them. This CDR3 has 13 amino acids. Germline CDR1 is KGHSH and CDR2 is LQKENI. The CDR3 is CASSPQVTDTQYF. DNA of the CDR3: TGTGCCAGCTCACCCCAGGTCACAGATACGCAGTATTTT.

CDR3 protein: CASSLGAGYHEQYV. The CDR3 nucleotides read TGTGCCAGCAGCTTAGGGGCAGGGTACCACGAGCAGTACGTC. The rearrangement joins TRBV11-3 to TRBJ2-7, with D perhaps matching TRBD1 (5 bases). There are 14 residues in the CDR3. The germline V and J ends were trimmed by 1 base and 5 bases, with 12 bases remaining between them. Germline CDR1 reads SGHNT; CDR2 reads YENEEA.

The CDR3 DNA follows: TGTGCCAGTAGTCCCCGAGAGACAGCCAAAAACATTCAGTACTTC. This translates into CASSPRETAKNIQYF. The rearrangement links TRBV19 to TRBJ2-4; no clear D gene. The CDR3 totals 15 residues. Germline CDR1 reads LNHDA; CDR2 reads SQIVND (reference sequence). V lost 5 bases and J lost 0, with 11 bases in between.

V usage is TRBV11-2 and J usage is TRBJ2-1; TRBD1 matches at 8 bases. J was trimmed by 8 bases and V by 4 bases; bases with no gene match: 13. The CDR3 is made up of 16 amino acids. The germline CDR1 and CDR2 sequences are SGHAT and FQNNGV. The CDR3 nucleotides are TGTGCCAGCAGCTCCGACAGGGGTTCCCCACGCGATGAGCAGTTCTTC. This encodes CASSSDRGSPRDEQFF.

The chain recombines TRBV4-3 with TRBJ1-2, with 7 nucleotides matching TRBD1. The germline gives CDR1 LGHNA, CDR2 YSLEER. The CDR3 covers 16 residues. V trimming: 0 bases; J trimming: 3 bases; junction bases outside the gene matches: 7. CDR3 in DNA: TGCGCCAGCAGCCAAGATAAGGAAACAGGGGACTATGGCTACACCTTC. Its protein product is CASSQDKETGDYGYTF.

This clonotype was recorded only once. This chain uses TRBV7-9 with TRBJ2-1; no clear D gene. Trimming stripped 1 base from V and 6 bases from J, with 7 bases between. There are 13 residues in the CDR3. The germline gives CDR1 SEHNR, CDR2 FQNEAQ (reference sequence). In DNA, the CDR3 is TGTGCCAGCAGCTTAGGCGGTCTCAATGAGCAGTTCTTC. Translated, it gives CASSLGGLNEQFF. Complete variable domain (other parts from reference TRBV7-9 and TRBJ2-1): DTGVSQNPRHKITKRGQNVTFRCDPISEHNRLYWYRQTLGQGPEFLTYFQNEAQLEKSRLLSDRFSAERPKGSFSTLEIQRTEQGDSAMYLCASSLGGLNEQFFGPGTRLTVL.

V usage is TRBV6-1 and J usage is TRBJ1-5; a weak D match, TRBD1 (5 bases). This CDR3 is built from 15 residues. Trimming took 6 bases from V and 4 from J, leaving 16 bases between them. The germline V gene encodes CDR1 MNHNS and CDR2 SASEGT. CDR3 nucleotides: TGTGCCAGCAGGGCCAACCGGGGGGGGAATCAGCCCCAGCATTTT. Amino acids: CASRANRGGNQPQHF.

This chain links TRBV15 with TRBJ1-2, with 8 nucleotides matching TRBD1. From germline, CDR1 is LNHNV and CDR2 YYDKDF (reference sequence). This CDR3 is built from 16 residues. The J segment lost 9 bases and the V segment lost 5 bases, leaving 17 bases of the junction unmatched. The CDR3 sequence is CATSLTMTGAGSSYTF. Written as DNA, the CDR3 is TGTGCCACCAGCCTTACCATGACAGGGGCAGGGTCTAGCTACACCTTC. Full variable domain (remainder filled in from reference TRBV15 and TRBJ1-2): DAMVIQNPRYQVTQFGKPVTLSCSQTLNHNVMYWYQQKSSQAPKLLFHYYDKDFNNEADTPDNFQSRRPNTSFCFLDIRSPGLGDTAMYLCATSLTMTGAGSSYTFGSGTRLTVV.

The chain employs TRBV4-1 and TRBJ2-3; TRBD1 matches at 7 bases. From germline, CDR1 is MGHRA and CDR2 YSYEKL. V gave up 4 bases and J gave up 2 bases; unmatched junction bases: 6. This CDR3 is built from 15 residues. CDR3 protein: CASSLRDSYTDTQYF. The DNA of the CDR3 is TGCGCCAGCAGCCTCCGGGACAGCTACACAGATACGCAGTATTTT.

This chain connects TRBV4-1 to TRBJ2-2; D may be TRBD2 (6 bases). Trimming pared 3 bases from V and 5 bases from J, leaving 10 bases between. CDR1 MGHRA and CDR2 YSYEKL come from the germline V gene. The CDR3 extends over 14 amino acids. Here the CDR3 reads CASSHGRGTGELFF. In DNA, the CDR3 is TGCGCCAGCAGCCACGGACGGGGGACCGGGGAGCTGTTTTTT.